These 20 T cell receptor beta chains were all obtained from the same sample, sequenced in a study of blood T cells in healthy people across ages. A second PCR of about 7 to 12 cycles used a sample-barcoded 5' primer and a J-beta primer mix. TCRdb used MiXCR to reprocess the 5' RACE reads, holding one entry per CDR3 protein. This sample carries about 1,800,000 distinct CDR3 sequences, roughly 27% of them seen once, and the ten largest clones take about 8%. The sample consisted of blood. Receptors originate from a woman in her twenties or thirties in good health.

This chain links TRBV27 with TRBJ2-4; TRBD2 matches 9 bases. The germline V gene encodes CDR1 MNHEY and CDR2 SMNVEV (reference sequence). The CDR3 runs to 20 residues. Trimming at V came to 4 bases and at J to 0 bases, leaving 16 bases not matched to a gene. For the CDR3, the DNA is TGTGCCAGCAGTTCGACCTCTAGCGGGGAAAACTATTTAGCCAAAAACATTCAGTACTTC. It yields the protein CASSSTSSGENYLAKNIQYF.

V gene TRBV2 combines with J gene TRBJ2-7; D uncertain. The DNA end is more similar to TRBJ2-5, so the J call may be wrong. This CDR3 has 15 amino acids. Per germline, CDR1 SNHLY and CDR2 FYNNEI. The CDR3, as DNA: TGTGCCAGCAGTCTTCGCAGGACCCCAGGAGAGACCCAGTACTTC. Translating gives CASSLRRTPGETQYF.

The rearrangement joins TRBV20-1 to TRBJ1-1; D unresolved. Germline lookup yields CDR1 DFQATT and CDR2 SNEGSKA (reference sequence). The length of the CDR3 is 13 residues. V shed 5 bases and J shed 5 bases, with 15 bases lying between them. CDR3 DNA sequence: TGCAGTGCTTGGGAGCCCACGGGGACTGAAGCTTTCTTT. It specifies CSAWEPTGTEAFF.

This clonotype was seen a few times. The CDR3 sequence is CASSQEGDSTYEQFF. CDR3 nucleotide sequence: TGTGCCAGCAGCCAAGAAGGTGACTCTACCTACGAGCAGTTCTTC. The chain joins TRBV4-2 to TRBJ2-1; D ambiguous. This CDR3 has 15 amino acids. Germline V gives CDR1 LGHNA, CDR2 YNFKEQ. The V end was cut by 0 bases, the J end by 10 bases, with 16 bases between.

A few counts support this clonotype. CDR3 nucleotide sequence: TGTGCCAGCAGCGTAGGGGTAGGGGGCGTTTTAGGTGAGCAGTTCTTC. It codes for CASSVGVGGVLGEQFF. The gene calls are TRBV9 and TRBJ2-1; 7 bases fit TRBD1. Trimming took 0 bases from V and 9 from J; bases not matched to a gene: 12. The CDR3 loop spans 16 amino acids. CDR1 is SGDLS, CDR2 YYNGEE, per germline.

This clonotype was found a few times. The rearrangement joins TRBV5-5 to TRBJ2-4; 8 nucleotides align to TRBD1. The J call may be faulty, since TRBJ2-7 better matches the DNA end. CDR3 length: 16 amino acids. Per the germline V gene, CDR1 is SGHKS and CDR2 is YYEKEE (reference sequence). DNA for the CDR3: TGTGCCAGCAGCCAGACGAGACGGACAGGGCAGCGCGAGCAGTACTTC. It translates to CASSQTRRTGQREQYF.

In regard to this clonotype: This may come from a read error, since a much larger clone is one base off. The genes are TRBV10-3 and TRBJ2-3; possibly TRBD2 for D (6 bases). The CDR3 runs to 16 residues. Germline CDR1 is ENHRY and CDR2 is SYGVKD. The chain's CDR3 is CAISVTGGPGGDMQYF. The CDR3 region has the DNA TGTGCCATCAGTGTCACGGGCGGGCCCGGCGGGGATATGCAGTATTTT.

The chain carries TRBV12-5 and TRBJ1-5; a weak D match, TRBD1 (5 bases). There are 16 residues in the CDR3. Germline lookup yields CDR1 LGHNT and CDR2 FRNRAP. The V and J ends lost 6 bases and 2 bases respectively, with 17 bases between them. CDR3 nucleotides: TGTGCTAGTGGGGTTCGCAGGGAGGAGGGCAATCAGCCCCAGCATTTT. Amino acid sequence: CASGVRREEGNQPQHF.

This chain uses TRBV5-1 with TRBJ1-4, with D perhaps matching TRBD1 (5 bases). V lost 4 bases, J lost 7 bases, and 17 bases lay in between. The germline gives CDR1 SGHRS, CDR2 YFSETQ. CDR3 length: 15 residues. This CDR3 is CASSQNRIEGEKLFF. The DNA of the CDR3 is TGCGCCAGCAGCCAAAACAGGATTGAAGGTGAAAAACTGTTTTTT.

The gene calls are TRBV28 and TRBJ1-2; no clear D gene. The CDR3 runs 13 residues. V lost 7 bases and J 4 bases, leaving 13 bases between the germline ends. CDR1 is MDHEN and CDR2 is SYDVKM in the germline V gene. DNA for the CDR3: TGTGCCAGCACATGGATATCGGGCTATGGCTACACCTTC. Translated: CASTWISGYGYTF.

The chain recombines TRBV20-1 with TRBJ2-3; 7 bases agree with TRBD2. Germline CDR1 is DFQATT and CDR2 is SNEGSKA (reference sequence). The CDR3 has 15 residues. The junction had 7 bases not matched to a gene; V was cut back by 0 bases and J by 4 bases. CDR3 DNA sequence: TGCAGTGCTAGAGATGCGGGAGAGGTCGCAGATACGCAGTATTTT. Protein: CSARDAGEVADTQYF.

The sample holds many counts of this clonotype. CDR3 DNA: TGTGCCAGCAGCCCTCTGGGCTGGGAGAGAACGCAGTATTTT. Translated, it gives CASSPLGWERTQYF. The chain combines TRBV11-2 with TRBJ2-3; possible D gene TRBD2, 5 bases. CDR3 size: 14 residues. Germline assignment: CDR1 SGHAT and CDR2 FQNNGV. The ends were cut back, 5 bases at V and 9 bases at J, with 18 bases in the middle.

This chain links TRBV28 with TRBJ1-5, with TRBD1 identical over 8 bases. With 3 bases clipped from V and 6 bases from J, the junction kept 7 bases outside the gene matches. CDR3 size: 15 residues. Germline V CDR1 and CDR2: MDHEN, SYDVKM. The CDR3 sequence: CASSFGQGFRQPQHF. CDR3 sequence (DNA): TGTGCCAGCAGTTTTGGACAGGGTTTTCGTCAGCCCCAGCATTTT.

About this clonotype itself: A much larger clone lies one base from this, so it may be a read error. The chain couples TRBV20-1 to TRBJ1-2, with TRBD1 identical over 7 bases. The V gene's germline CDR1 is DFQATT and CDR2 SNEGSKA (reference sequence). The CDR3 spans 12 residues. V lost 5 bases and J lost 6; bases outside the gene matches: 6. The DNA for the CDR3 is TGCAGTGCTCTAGACAGGGTCCATGGCTACACCTTC. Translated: CSALDRVHGYTF.

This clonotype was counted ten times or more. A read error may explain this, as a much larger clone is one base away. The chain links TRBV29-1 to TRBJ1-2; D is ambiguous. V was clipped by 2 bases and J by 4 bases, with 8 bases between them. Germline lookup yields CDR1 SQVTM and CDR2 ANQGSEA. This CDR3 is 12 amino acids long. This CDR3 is CSVEQAPYGYTF. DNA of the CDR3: TGCAGCGTTGAACAGGCACCCTATGGCTACACCTTC.

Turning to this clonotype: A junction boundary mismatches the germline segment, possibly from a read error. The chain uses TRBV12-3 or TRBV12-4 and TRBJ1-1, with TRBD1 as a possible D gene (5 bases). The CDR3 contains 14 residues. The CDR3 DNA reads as TGTGCCAGCAGTGGTGGGCCTCACGGGACGCGCGCTTGCTTT. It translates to CASSGGPHGTRACF.

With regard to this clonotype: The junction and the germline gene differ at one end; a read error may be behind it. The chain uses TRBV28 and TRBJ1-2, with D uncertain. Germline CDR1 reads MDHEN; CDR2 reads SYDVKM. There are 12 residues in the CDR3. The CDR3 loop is CAGSLRERGYTF. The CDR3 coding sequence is TGTGCCGGCAGTTTGAGGGAAAGGGGCTACACCTTC.

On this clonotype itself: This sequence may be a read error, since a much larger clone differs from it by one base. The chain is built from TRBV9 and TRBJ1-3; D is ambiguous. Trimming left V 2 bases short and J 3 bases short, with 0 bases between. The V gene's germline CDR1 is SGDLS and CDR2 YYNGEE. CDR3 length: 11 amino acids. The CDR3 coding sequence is TGTGCCAGCAGCGTTGGAAACACCATATATTTT. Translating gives CASSVGNTIYF.

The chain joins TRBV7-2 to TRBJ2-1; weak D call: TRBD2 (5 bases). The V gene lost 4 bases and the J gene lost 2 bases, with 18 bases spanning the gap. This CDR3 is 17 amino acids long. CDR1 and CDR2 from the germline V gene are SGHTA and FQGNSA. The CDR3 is CASSSRWLGETYNEQFF. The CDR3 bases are TGTGCCAGCAGCTCCCGCTGGTTGGGAGAGACCTACAATGAGCAGTTCTTC.

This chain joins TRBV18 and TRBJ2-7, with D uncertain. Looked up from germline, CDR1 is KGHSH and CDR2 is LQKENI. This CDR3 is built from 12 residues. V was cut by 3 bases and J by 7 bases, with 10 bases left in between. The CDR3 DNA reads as TGTGCCAGCTCACCGTTTAACGATGAGCAGTACTTC. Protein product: CASSPFNDEQYF.